What follows are 20 T cell receptor beta chains derived from one specimen sequenced in a study of identical twins. TCRdb independently ran MiXCR on the 5' RACE reads; one entry per CDR3 protein. Of about 570,000 distinct CDR3 sequences listed, over 8.5% are singletons. In addition, the sample was reused for a study of yellow fever vaccine responses in identical twins.

The sequencing sample was made of PBMCs. These receptors were obtained from a woman under 30 in good health.

This clonotype came up many times. V usage is TRBV18 and J usage is TRBJ2-4; 8 nucleotides line up with TRBD2. The V gene's germline CDR1 is KGHSH and CDR2 LQKENI. CDR3 length: 15 residues. The junction had 5 bases not matched to a gene; V was cut back by 0 bases and J by 7 bases. CDR3 in DNA: TGTGCCAGCTCACCACCCGGGGGGGACGGGAACATTCAGTACTTC. Protein sequence: CASSPPGGDGNIQYF.

In its sample, this clonotype was seen a few times. The rearrangement uses TRBV29-1 and TRBJ2-5, with D perhaps assigned TRBD1 or TRBD2 (5 bases each). CDR1 SQVTM and CDR2 ANQGSEA come from the germline V gene. Between the trimmed V and J ends, which lost 2 bases and 1 base, there was a span of 8 bases. This CDR3 region has 13 residues. The CDR3 coding sequence is TGCAGCGTTGAACGGGACCTCCAAGAGACCCAGTACTTC. It translates to CSVERDLQETQYF.

This sequence joins TRBV2 and TRBJ1-1; 10 nucleotides align to TRBD1. Germline V CDR1 and CDR2: SNHLY, FYNNEI. This CDR3 has 16 amino acids. V trimming: 3 bases; J trimming: 3 bases; junction bases outside the gene matches: 7. The DNA for the CDR3 is TGTGCCAGCAGTGACGACAGGGGGCGAATGGACACTGAAGCTTTCTTT. Translating it yields CASSDDRGRMDTEAFF.

The gene calls are TRBV9 and TRBJ2-7, with D perhaps TRBD2 (5 bases). V shed 3 bases and J shed 2 bases, with 12 bases lying between them. Germline-derived CDR1 and CDR2 are SGDLS and YYNGEE. The CDR3 extends over 14 amino acids. The DNA of the CDR3 is TGTGCCAGCAGCGACAACCTGGAGGCCTACGAGCAGTACTTC. Its translation: CASSDNLEAYEQYF.

V usage is TRBV28 and J usage is TRBJ1-1; a weak D match, TRBD1 (5 bases). Germline values: CDR1 MDHEN, CDR2 SYDVKM. Trimming left V 7 bases short and J 1 base short, with 13 bases between. The CDR3 has 14 residues. CDR3 residues: CASTHLTGNTEAFF. The CDR3 region has the DNA TGTGCCAGCACCCACTTAACAGGGAACACTGAAGCTTTCTTT.

This clonotype appeared many times. The chain combines TRBV5-5 with TRBJ2-4; the match to TRBD1 covers 9 bases. Germline assignment: CDR1 SGHKS and CDR2 YYEKEE (reference sequence). This CDR3 has 15 residues. V was clipped by 3 bases and J by 7 bases; unmatched bases: 8. Here the CDR3 DNA reads TGTGCCAGCAGCTATGGGACAGGGAGCATGAACATTCAGTACTTC. Amino acid sequence: CASSYGTGSMNIQYF. Full variable domain (missing parts from reference TRBV5-5 and TRBJ2-4): DAGVTQSPTHLIKTRGQQVTLRCSPISGHKSVSWYQQVLGQGPQFIFQYYEKEERGRGNFPDRFSARQFPNYSSELNVNALLLGDSALYLCASSYGTGSMNIQYFGAGTRLSVL.

This clonotype was counted between two and nine times. The gene calls are TRBV6-2 or TRBV6-3 and TRBJ2-1; no reliable D call. The V and J ends lost 4 bases and 3 bases respectively, with 13 bases between them. Germline values: CDR1 MNHEY, CDR2 SVGEGT. This CDR3 spans 15 amino acids. The CDR3 here is CASSSPQDGYNEQFF. The CDR3 nucleotides are TGTGCCAGCAGTTCCCCTCAGGACGGCTACAATGAGCAGTTCTTC.

This clonotype was picked up many times. The V call is TRBV6-1, the J call TRBJ2-2, with 8 positions matching TRBD1. J lost 1 base, V lost 6 bases, and 4 bases had no gene match. CDR1 is MNHNS, CDR2 SASEGT, per germline. The CDR3 contains 15 residues. The CDR3 loop is CASRSGTGNTGELFF. CDR3 DNA: TGTGCCAGCAGATCCGGGACAGGGAACACCGGGGAGCTGTTTTTT.

A few counts support this clonotype. The V call is TRBV9, the J call TRBJ2-3; no firm D call. The CDR3 covers 14 residues. The germline V gene has CDR1 SGDLS and CDR2 YYNGEE. The V end was cut by 2 bases, the J end by 6 bases, with 13 bases between. The CDR3 loop reads CASSVKGTPDTQYF. For the CDR3, the DNA is TGTGCCAGCAGCGTGAAGGGAACGCCGGATACGCAGTATTTT.

In its sample, this clonotype was seen a few times. This chain joins TRBV27 and TRBJ1-2, with D possibly TRBD1 on 6 matching bases. CDR3 length: 16 amino acids. In germline, CDR1 is MNHEY, CDR2 SMNVEV (reference sequence). V dropped 5 bases and J dropped 8 bases, with 24 bases sitting between them. CDR3 bases: TGTGCCAGCAGTCCCGCCAGAGGGGGTAGAGCCTTGGGCTACACCTTC. This codes for CASSPARGGRALGYTF.

This clonotype has more than one count but fewer than ten. The chain carries TRBV20-1 and TRBJ2-3, with TRBD2 matching over 7 bases. The germline V gene has CDR1 DFQATT and CDR2 SNEGSKA (reference sequence). The CDR3 has 17 amino acids. With V trimmed by 0 bases and J by 2 bases, 11 bases remained unmatched. The DNA for the CDR3 is TGCAGTGCTAGAGATCTCCTAGCGGTACCTCTCACAGATACGCAGTATTTT. It codes for CSARDLLAVPLTDTQYF.

In this sample, this clonotype turned up many times. The gene calls are TRBV7-3 and TRBJ2-7, with D tentatively TRBD2 (5 bases). The CDR3 has 12 residues. Germline-derived CDR1 and CDR2 are SGHTA and FQGTGA. Trimming removed 5 bases at V and 7 bases at J, with 12 bases between. CDR3 in DNA: TGTGCCAGCAGCACAAACGAGGGAGAGCAGTACTTC. Amino acid sequence: CASSTNEGEQYF.

The chain carries TRBV6-1 and TRBJ1-2, with 9 bases identical to TRBD1. J was trimmed by 2 bases and V by 4 bases; bases with no gene match: 5. In germline, CDR1 is MNHNS, CDR2 SASEGT. The CDR3 runs 15 residues. The CDR3 here is CASSGPGTGNYGYTF. The CDR3 DNA follows: TGTGCCAGCAGTGGTCCCGGGACAGGGAACTATGGCTACACCTTC.

The gene calls are TRBV11-1 and TRBJ2-1; 11 nucleotides agree with TRBD2. The CDR3 spans 18 residues. The ends lost 1 base at V and 3 bases at J; junction bases unmatched: 8. Germline V CDR1 and CDR2: SGHAT, FQDESV (reference sequence). The CDR3 loop reads CASSLEGRLAGNYNEQFF. The CDR3 DNA reads TGTGCCAGCAGCTTAGAGGGAAGACTAGCGGGAAACTACAATGAGCAGTTCTTC.

This clonotype was observed at least ten times. V usage is TRBV5-6 and J usage is TRBJ2-5; D is perhaps TRBD1 (5 bases). Trimming stripped 0 bases from V and 3 bases from J, with 9 bases between. The germline V gene encodes CDR1 SGHDT and CDR2 YYEEEE. There are 14 residues in the CDR3. CDR3 in amino acids: CASSLVGREETQYF. CDR3 bases: TGTGCCAGCAGCTTGGTGGGCAGGGAAGAGACCCAGTACTTC.

At least ten counts were recorded for this clonotype. The chain is built from TRBV7-2 and TRBJ2-2, with unresolved D. This CDR3 is built from 13 residues. Trimming shortened V by 4 bases and J by 1 base, and 4 bases separated the two germline ends. Germline V CDR1 and CDR2: SGHTA, FQGNSA. CDR3: CASSSRNTGELFF. DNA of the CDR3: TGTGCCAGCAGCTCCAGGAACACCGGGGAGCTGTTTTTT.

The chain uses TRBV7-9 and TRBJ2-2; tentatively, D is TRBD2 (5 bases). Germline values: CDR1 SEHNR, CDR2 FQNEAQ (reference sequence). The V end was cut by 5 bases, the J end by 4 bases, with 14 bases between. The CDR3 totals 15 residues. DNA of the CDR3: TGTGCCAGCAGCACTCCCATGGGGAGCACCGGGGAGCTGTTTTTT. Translated: CASSTPMGSTGELFF.

This clonotype was seen only a few times. V and J are TRBV7-6 and TRBJ2-7, with 7 bases matching TRBD2. V was clipped by 1 base and J by 7 bases; unmatched bases: 13. Germline V gives CDR1 SGHVS, CDR2 FNYEAQ. CDR3 length equals 16 residues. The CDR3: CASSLEAGEGLREQYF. The CDR3 DNA follows: TGTGCCAGCAGCTTAGAGGCCGGGGAGGGATTAAGGGAGCAGTACTTC.

There are a few counts of this clonotype. The chain carries TRBV12-3 or TRBV12-4 and TRBJ2-1; D might be TRBD2 (5 bases). The CDR3 is made up of 15 amino acids. Trimming stripped 6 bases from V and 0 bases from J, with 12 bases between. CDR3 sequence reads: CASRSTRSSYNEQFF. CDR3 sequence (DNA): TGTGCCAGCAGGAGCACTAGGAGCTCCTACAATGAGCAGTTCTTC.

The chain links TRBV5-6 to TRBJ2-7, with 9 positions matching TRBD1. Losses at the gene ends were 5 bases for V and 4 bases for J; bases not matched to a gene: 13. The germline V gene has CDR1 SGHDT and CDR2 YYEEEE. CDR3 length equals 16 residues. The CDR3 region is CASRMGGQGPSYEQYF. The CDR3 nucleotides read TGTGCCAGCAGGATGGGGGGACAGGGCCCAAGTTACGAGCAGTACTTC.